Shown below are 20 T cell receptor beta chains from a single sample sequenced in a study of immune evolution from preneoplasia to lung adenocarcinoma. Using immunoSEQ multiplex PCR, the repertoire was profiled, and TCRdb retains in-frame clones only, with some absent. Of a few thousand clones listed, around 85% were seen once; the top ten hold roughly 8.9%. Sequencing input: FFPE adjacent normal lung tissue. The receptors derive from a person between 70 and 80 years old with lung adenocarcinoma.

The chain couples TRBV7-9 to TRBJ2-3; D perhaps matches TRBD2 (6 bases). The germline V and J ends were trimmed by 1 base and 2 bases, with 10 bases remaining between them. The CDR3 is 15 residues long. In germline, CDR1 is SEHNR, CDR2 FQNEAQ (reference sequence). The CDR3 bases are TGTGCCAGCAGCTTAGTAGCGGCCCCCACAGATACGCAGTATTTT. This encodes CASSLVAAPTDTQYF.

This clone is a singleton in its sample. The rearrangement joins TRBV18 to TRBJ1-2; D is undetermined. Germline CDR1 reads KGHSH; CDR2 reads LQKENI. Trimming took off 2 bases at V and 3 bases at J, with 7 bases between the two ends. CDR3 length: 13 amino acids. CDR3: CASSPDQDYGYTF. Here the CDR3 DNA reads TGTGCCAGCTCACCAGACCAAGACTATGGCTACACCTTC.

This chain joins TRBV4-1 and TRBJ2-5, with 8 bases lining up with TRBD1. The CDR3 has 15 amino acids. Trimming took 4 bases from V and 1 from J; bases not matched to a gene: 5. Germline values: CDR1 MGHRA, CDR2 YSYEKL. CDR3 residues: CASSPSGQVQETQYF. The CDR3 DNA reads TGCGCCAGCAGCCCGTCGGGACAGGTCCAAGAGACCCAGTACTTC.

The J gene is TRBJ2-7, the V gene TRBV5-8, with unresolved D. The CDR3 covers 13 residues. CDR1 and CDR2 (germline): SGHTS, YDEGEE. V lost 4 bases, J lost 3 bases, and 11 bases lay in between. The CDR3 DNA reads as TGTGCCAGCAGCACCCGAATGGGCTACGAGCAGTACTTC. Protein: CASSTRMGYEQYF.

This chain connects TRBV29-1 to TRBJ2-1, with 11 bases matching TRBD2. The J segment lost 8 bases and the V segment lost 4 bases, leaving 4 bases of the junction unmatched. Germline V CDR1 and CDR2: SQVTM, ANQGSEA. CDR3 length equals 13 residues. In DNA, the CDR3 is TGCAGCGTTGCACTAGCGGGAGCCGATGAGCAGTTCTTC. It yields the protein CSVALAGADEQFF.

The chain employs TRBV28 and TRBJ2-7, with 9 bases fitting TRBD2. Germline values: CDR1 MDHEN, CDR2 SYDVKM. The CDR3 loop spans 14 amino acids. Trimming cost V 3 bases and J 6 bases; bases outside gene matches: 6. The DNA for the CDR3 is TGTGCCAGCAGTTTCGGCGGGAGGGGGCGCGAGCAGTACTTC. This gives the protein CASSFGGRGREQYF.

The chain employs TRBV19 and TRBJ1-5; D is possibly TRBD1 (5 bases). Germline assignment: CDR1 LNHDA and CDR2 SQIVND (reference sequence). CDR3 length: 14 amino acids. V was clipped by 2 bases and J by 2 bases, with 7 bases between them. DNA of the CDR3: TGTGCCAGTAGTATACAGGGAGGCAATCAGCCCCAGCATTTT. This translates into CASSIQGGNQPQHF.

The chain uses TRBV11-3 and TRBJ1-5, with D unresolved. Deletions cut 5 bases from V and 4 bases from J, with 9 bases between. Germline V gives CDR1 SGHNT, CDR2 YENEEA. This CDR3 comprises 13 residues. CDR3 nucleotides: TGTGCCAGCAGCGTAAACCTGAATCAGCCCCAGCATTTT. Encoded protein: CASSVNLNQPQHF.

This clone has more than one count but fewer than ten. J is TRBJ2-3 and V is TRBV25-1; D not certain. V lost 3 bases and J lost 8, with 12 bases in between. This CDR3 comprises 13 residues. Germline V gene data show CDR1 as MGHDK and CDR2 as SYGVNS. This CDR3 reads CASSDPQRATQYF. CDR3 nucleotide sequence: TGTGCCAGCAGTGACCCCCAGCGTGCTACGCAGTATTTT.

This chain joins TRBV18 and TRBJ2-5; either TRBD1 or TRBD2 may fit D (5 bases each). Germline V gives CDR1 KGHSH, CDR2 LQKENI. V dropped 4 bases and J dropped 5 bases, with 17 bases sitting between them. This CDR3 has 15 amino acids. CDR3 in amino acids: CASSQSAGSGETQYF. In nucleotides, the CDR3 is TGTGCCAGCTCACAATCGGCAGGGTCGGGGGAGACCCAGTACTTC. The variable domain in full, completed from reference TRBV18 and TRBJ2-5, reads NAGVMQNPRHLVRRRGQEARLRCSPMKGHSHVYWYRQLPEEGLKFMVYLQKENIIDESGMPKERFSAEFPKEGPSILRIQQVVRGDSAAYFCASSQSAGSGETQYFGPGTRLLVL.

The chain carries TRBV28 and TRBJ2-7, with D perhaps TRBD2 (6 bases). This CDR3 has 15 residues. V lost 5 bases to trimming and J lost 5 bases, with 19 bases between them. Germline V gene sequence: CDR1 MDHEN, CDR2 SYDVKM. The CDR3 sequence is CASSPRLDSWHEQYF. As DNA, the CDR3 is TGTGCCAGCAGTCCAAGACTAGACTCGTGGCACGAGCAGTACTTC.

There are a few counts of this clone. The chain uses TRBV6-5 and TRBJ1-1; D is unclear. Trimming removed 4 bases at V and 10 bases at J, with 13 bases between. Germline CDR1 is MNHEY and CDR2 is SVGAGI. CDR3 length equals 12 residues. The CDR3 sequence: CASSSPRSVAFF. CDR3 coding DNA: TGTGCCAGCAGTTCTCCCCGGTCCGTAGCTTTCTTT.

The V call is TRBV4-2, the J call TRBJ1-3, with 8 bases identical to TRBD1. V gave up 0 bases and J gave up 2 bases; unmatched junction bases: 0. The germline V gene has CDR1 LGHNA and CDR2 YNFKEQ. This CDR3 is 15 amino acids long. CDR3 in DNA: TGTGCCAGCAGCCAAGAGGACAGGGCTGGAAACACCATATATTTT. The encoded protein is CASSQEDRAGNTIYF.

The sample holds one count of this clone. This rearrangement joins TRBV14 to TRBJ2-2; 7 bases match TRBD1. The CDR3 runs 15 residues. V trimming: 3 bases; J trimming: 1 base; junction bases outside the gene matches: 2. Germline V gene sequence: CDR1 SGHDN, CDR2 FVKESK. The CDR3 DNA reads as TGTGCCAGCAGCCAGAGGGACAGGAACACCGGGGAGCTGTTTTTT. Protein sequence: CASSQRDRNTGELFF.

V usage is TRBV18 and J usage is TRBJ2-7, with D perhaps TRBD1 or TRBD2 (5 bases each). There are 15 residues in the CDR3. V lost 0 bases and J 4 bases, leaving 13 bases between the germline ends. The V gene's germline CDR1 is KGHSH and CDR2 LQKENI. In DNA, the CDR3 is TGTGCCAGCTCACCACCGAGGGGCCAGTCTTACGAGCAGTACTTC. It specifies CASSPPRGQSYEQYF.

The J gene is TRBJ2-7, the V gene TRBV28; 7 bases align to TRBD2. Germline values: CDR1 MDHEN, CDR2 SYDVKM. This CDR3 is built from 14 residues. Trimming cost V 6 bases and J 4 bases; bases outside gene matches: 9. The CDR3 loop is CASRYWAGDYEQYF. The CDR3 coding sequence is TGTGCCAGCAGATACTGGGCGGGAGATTACGAGCAGTACTTC.

The chain couples TRBV4-1 to TRBJ2-7; perhaps TRBD1 as D (5 bases). V gave up 2 bases and J gave up 3 bases, with 11 bases separating them. Per the germline V gene, CDR1 is MGHRA and CDR2 is YSYEKL. This CDR3 has 14 amino acids. CDR3 coding DNA: TGCGCCAGCAGCCAACCGACAGTTAGCTACGAGCAGTACTTC. Its protein product is CASSQPTVSYEQYF.

The chain carries TRBV5-1 and TRBJ1-2, with no clear D. Germline V gene data show CDR1 as SGHRS and CDR2 as YFSETQ. This CDR3 is 14 amino acids long. V was clipped by 0 bases and J by 6 bases, with 12 bases between them. Written as DNA, the CDR3 is TGCGCCAGCAGCTTGGACCCGGGGTACGATGGCTACACCTTC. Encoded protein: CASSLDPGYDGYTF.

The chain couples TRBV5-1 to TRBJ2-2; 7 bases match TRBD2. Germline CDR1 is SGHRS and CDR2 is YFSETQ. This CDR3 contains 17 residues. Trimming took 4 bases from V and 1 from J; bases not matched to a gene: 10. CDR3 loop: CASSPRPGGLNTGELFF. CDR3 in DNA: TGCGCCAGCAGCCCTAGGCCGGGAGGACTGAACACCGGGGAGCTGTTTTTT.

This clone appeared once. The rearrangement joins TRBV11-2 to TRBJ2-5; no reliable D call. The CDR3 contains 14 residues. The germline CDR1 and CDR2 sequences are SGHAT and FQNNGV. The V and J ends lost 2 bases and 5 bases respectively, with 12 bases between them. For the CDR3, the DNA is TGTGCCAGCAGCTTAATTCCGGTTGGCGAGACCCAGTACTTC. Translated, it gives CASSLIPVGETQYF.